This T cell receptor beta chain was captured by sequencing in a study of cytomegalovirus exposure and HLA in healthy donors. The primer mix had 60 Vbeta and 13 Jbeta primers. TCRdb keeps only in-frame clones here, not all; method: immunoSEQ multiplex PCR. This table holds some 56,000 clones, 70% to 85% found once. V lost 7 bases and J 4 bases, leaving 17 bases between the germline ends. The V gene's germline CDR1 is MNHNS and CDR2 SASEGT. The CDR3 contains 14 residues. V and J are TRBV6-1 and TRBJ2-7; possible D gene TRBD2, 6 bases. The sequencing sample was made of PBMCs. This TCR was sampled from a man over 45 in good health and CMV-seronegative. CDR3 nucleotide sequence: TGTGCCAGCATGGGCCAGGGAGGCCTATACGAGCAGTACTTC. This gives the protein CASMGQGGLYEQYF.